Listed below are T cell receptor beta chains from one sample, sequenced in a study of blood T cell repertoires in COVID-19. TCRdb keeps only in-frame clones here, not all; method: immunoSEQ multiplex PCR. The sample has fewer than 300,000 clones; about 86% are singletons. Sequencing was done on a sample of peripheral blood. The receptors were sampled from a woman in her twenties or thirties with COVID-19, enrolled during active disease. Each CDR3 is given with its conserved first and last residue. D genes are given only for firm matches. Size is stated for part of the rows, as once, few or many counts, or as a class when the clone is expanded.

TRBJ2-1,NA,TRBV7-2,NA,CASSPRLATNNEQFF,TGTGCCAGCAGCCCCCGTCTAGCGACCAACAATGAGCAGTTCTTC
TRBJ2-7,TRBD1,TRBV19,NA,CASSGQGRRGVRDEQYF,TGTGCCAGTAGTGGACAGGGAAGGAGAGGGGTGAGGGACGAGCAGTACTTC
TRBJ1-1,NA,TRBV19,NA,CASSHGTSQHEAFF,TGTGCCAGTAGTCATGGGACTTCCCAACATGAAGCTTTCTTT
TRBJ2-7,TRBD1,TRBV6-1,NA,CASSESPDRVEQYF,TGTGCCAGCAGTGAATCCCCCGACAGGGTTGAGCAGTACTTC
TRBJ1-2,NA,TRBV5-4,NA,CASSPDSLWGYTF,TGTGCCAGCAGCCCCGACAGTTTGTGGGGCTACACCTTC
TRBJ2-7,NA,TRBV7-2,NA,CASSLVTTYEQYF,TGTGCCAGCAGCTTAGTGACTACCTACGAGCAGTACTTC
TRBJ2-3,NA,TRBV6-2/TRBV6-3,few,CASSLEGAGLTDTQYF,TGTGCCAGCAGTTTGGAAGGAGCGGGTCTGACAGATACGCAGTATTTT
TRBJ1-5,TRBD1,TRBV19,NA,CASSIGKGAGQPQHF,TGTGCCAGTAGTATAGGCAAGGGGGCGGGTCAGCCCCAGCATTTT
TRBJ1-2,TRBD1,TRBV27,NA,CASSTGTGGNYGYTF,TGTGCCAGCAGTACCGGGACAGGGGGGAACTATGGCTACACCTTC
TRBJ1-1,NA,TRBV5-1,few,CASSLGHRDIITEAFF,TGCGCCAGCAGCTTGGGCCACAGGGATATAATCACTGAAGCTTTCTTT
TRBJ1-2,TRBD1,TRBV18,NA,CASSPTGDMVYGYTF,TGTGCCAGCTCACCAACAGGGGATATGGTCTATGGCTACACCTTC
TRBJ1-2,NA,TRBV6-6,once,CASSRLPGGGYTF,TGTGCCAGCAGTCGGCTCCCCGGAGGTGGCTACACCTTC
TRBJ1-4,NA,TRBV11-2,NA,CASSPTEAPTPIGLFF,TGTGCCAGCAGCCCCACCGAAGCGCCTACCCCGATTGGACTGTTTTTT
TRBJ2-1,NA,TRBV28,NA,CASSDSAEKNYNEQFF,TGTGCCAGCAGTGACTCCGCGGAGAAGAACTACAATGAGCAGTTCTTC
TRBJ2-7,NA,TRBV5-1,NA,CACKGSPTAYEQYF,TGCGCGTGCAAGGGGTCCCCCACGGCCTACGAGCAGTACTTC
TRBJ2-4,NA,TRBV2,NA,CAIRTDLAKNIQYF,TGTGCCATCCGGACAGATCTAGCCAAAAACATTCAGTACTTC
TRBJ1-1,NA,TRBV7-9,NA,CASSLDGEAFF,TGTGCCAGCAGCTTAGACGGGGAAGCTTTCTTT
TRBJ2-1,NA,TRBV28,NA,CASSGPGGTVGEQFF,TGTGCCAGCAGTGGGCCAGGAGGGACTGTAGGTGAGCAGTTCTTC
TRBJ1-5,TRBD1,TRBV28,NA,CASSFFRGRSNQPQHF,TGTGCCAGCAGTTTTTTCAGGGGGCGCAGTAATCAGCCCCAGCATTTT
TRBJ1-3,TRBD1,TRBV19,few,CASSMFGQGGFGNTIYF,TGTGCCAGTAGTATGTTCGGACAGGGGGGCTTTGGAAACACCATATATTTT
TRBJ2-2,NA,TRBV7-2,NA,CASSLALRNTGELFF,TGTGCCAGCAGCTTAGCACTTCGTAACACCGGGGAGCTGTTTTTT
TRBJ1-3,NA,TRBV7-9,NA,CASSPLRQFYSGNTIYF,TGTGCCAGCAGCCCACTTAGACAGTTTTACTCTGGAAACACCATATATTTT